The rows below give T cell receptor beta chains drawn from one sample of a study of T cell changes during pregnancy in multiple sclerosis. The method was immunoSEQ multiplex PCR; TCRdb's version includes in-frame clones alone and lacks a portion of them. Of 75,000 to 95,000 clones listed, less than 95% are singletons. Here the sequenced sample was peripheral blood, taken before pregnancy. Receptors were obtained from a female donor with multiple sclerosis, enrolled in a pregnancy study. CDR3s include the opening cysteine and the closing phenylalanine or tryptophan. Each record gives: CDR3 protein, CDR3 DNA, V gene, clone size, D gene, J gene. D genes are given only for firm matches. Expanded clones get a size class; other rows say once, few or many, or leave the size out.

CDR3: CASSFTGTGIQPQHF
DNA: TGTGCCAGCAGTTTCACCGGGACAGGGATTCAGCCCCAGCATTTT
V: TRBV6-6
size: .
D: TRBD1
J: TRBJ1-5

CDR3: CASSMQGGPYSPLHF
DNA: TGTGCCAGTAGTATGCAAGGGGGTCCGTATTCACCCCTCCACTTT
V: TRBV19
size: .
D: .
J: TRBJ1-6

CDR3: CASSQEAGVVYGYTF
DNA: TGTGCCAGCAGCCAAGAAGCCGGGGTCGTATACGGCTACACCTTC
V: TRBV14
size: .
D: .
J: TRBJ1-2

CDR3: CASSLTGTDTQYF
DNA: TGTGCCAGCTCCCTAACGGGCACAGATACGCAGTATTTT
V: TRBV18
size: once
D: .
J: TRBJ2-3

CDR3: CASRDSRSYGYTF
DNA: TGCGCCAGCAGGGACAGCAGGTCCTATGGCTACACCTTC
V: TRBV5-1
size: .
D: .
J: TRBJ1-2

CDR3: CASSLIGEGNYGYTF
DNA: TGTGCCAGCAGCTTGATAGGGGAGGGTAACTATGGCTACACCTTC
V: TRBV5-6
size: .
D: .
J: TRBJ1-2

CDR3: CASSLGSVQETQYF
DNA: TGTGCCAGCAGCTTGGGATCAGTCCAAGAGACCCAGTACTTC
V: TRBV5-4
size: .
D: .
J: TRBJ2-5

CDR3: CASSRGDTQYF
DNA: TGTGCCAGCAGCCGGGGTGATACGCAGTATTTT
V: TRBV6-1
size: .
D: .
J: TRBJ2-3

CDR3: CASSITGTGGFNEKLFF
DNA: TGTGCCAGCAGCATCACCGGGACAGGGGGCTTTAATGAAAAACTGTTTTTT
V: TRBV5-4
size: .
D: TRBD1
J: TRBJ1-4

CDR3: CASSLKDTYEQYF
DNA: TGTGCCAGCAGTTTAAAGGACACCTACGAGCAGTACTTC
V: TRBV27
size: .
D: .
J: TRBJ2-7

CDR3: CASRDRAGANVLTF
DNA: TGTGCCAGTAGGGACAGGGCTGGGGCCAACGTCCTGACTTTC
V: TRBV19
size: .
D: TRBD1
J: TRBJ2-6

CDR3: CASSVQGNQPQHF
DNA: TGTGCCAGCAGTGTACAGGGAAATCAGCCCCAGCATTTT
V: TRBV6-5
size: .
D: .
J: TRBJ1-5

CDR3: CATSEAGSYGYTF
DNA: TGTGCCACCAGCGAGGCGGGCAGCTATGGCTACACCTTC
V: TRBV15
size: .
D: .
J: TRBJ1-2

CDR3: CASSFTGGSGNIQYF
DNA: TGTGCCAGCAGCTTTACAGGGGGATCAGGAAACATTCAGTACTTC
V: TRBV11-2
size: .
D: TRBD1
J: TRBJ2-4

CDR3: CASSLRLGRARTSANYGYTF
DNA: TGCGCCAGCAGCTTGCGCCTCGGCAGGGCACGAACCTCAGCTAACTATGGCTACACCTTC
V: TRBV5-1
size: .
D: .
J: TRBJ1-2

CDR3: CASSLGDRASSGANVLTF
DNA: TGTGCCAGCAGCTTAGGGGACAGGGCGAGCTCTGGGGCCAACGTCCTGACTTTC
V: TRBV11-3
size: once
D: TRBD1
J: TRBJ2-6

CDR3: CASSPDRGLFLLGNEQFF
DNA: TGTGCCAGCAGTCCCGACAGGGGGTTGTTCCTCCTGGGGAATGAGCAGTTCTTC
V: TRBV27
size: .
D: TRBD1
J: TRBJ2-1

CDR3: CASSFTGTAVQVEQFF
DNA: TGTGCCAGCAGCTTTACCGGGACAGCGGTTCAGGTTGAGCAGTTCTTC
V: TRBV5-7
size: .
D: TRBD1
J: TRBJ2-1

CDR3: CASSFDRDAEAFF
DNA: TGTGCCAGCAGTTTCGACAGGGACGCTGAAGCTTTCTTT
V: TRBV6-6
size: .
D: TRBD1
J: TRBJ1-1

CDR3: CASSSLTGGAQYF
DNA: TGCGCCAGCAGCTCCTTAACAGGGGGTGCGCAGTATTTT
V: TRBV5-1
size: .
D: TRBD1
J: TRBJ2-3

CDR3: CASSLSGGVTYEQYF
DNA: TGTGCCAGCAGTCTTAGCGGGGGGGTCACGTACGAGCAGTACTTC
V: TRBV6-5
size: .
D: TRBD2
J: TRBJ2-7

CDR3: CASTSRDRAYEQYF
DNA: TGCGCCAGCACCTCGAGGGACAGGGCCTACGAGCAGTACTTC
V: TRBV5-1
size: .
D: TRBD1
J: TRBJ2-7

CDR3: CASSSRGNGNTIYF
DNA: TGTGCCAGCAGTAGCAGGGGGAATGGAAACACCATATATTTT
V: TRBV2
size: .
D: TRBD1
J: TRBJ1-3

CDR3: CASSYLGESNTQYF
DNA: TGTGCCAGCAGTTACCTCGGGGAGTCGAATACGCAGTATTTT
V: TRBV6-5
size: .
D: .
J: TRBJ2-3

CDR3: CASSRQGYEQYF
DNA: TGTGCCAGCAGTCGACAGGGCTACGAGCAGTACTTC
V: TRBV2
size: few
D: TRBD1
J: TRBJ2-7

CDR3: CASSSRGGETQYF
DNA: TGTGCCAGCAGTTCGCGGGGAGGCGAGACCCAGTACTTC
V: TRBV6-8
size: .
D: .
J: TRBJ2-5

CDR3: CASSPGLTEAFF
DNA: TGTGCCAGCTCACCGGGACTCACTGAAGCTTTCTTT
V: TRBV18
size: .
D: .
J: TRBJ1-1